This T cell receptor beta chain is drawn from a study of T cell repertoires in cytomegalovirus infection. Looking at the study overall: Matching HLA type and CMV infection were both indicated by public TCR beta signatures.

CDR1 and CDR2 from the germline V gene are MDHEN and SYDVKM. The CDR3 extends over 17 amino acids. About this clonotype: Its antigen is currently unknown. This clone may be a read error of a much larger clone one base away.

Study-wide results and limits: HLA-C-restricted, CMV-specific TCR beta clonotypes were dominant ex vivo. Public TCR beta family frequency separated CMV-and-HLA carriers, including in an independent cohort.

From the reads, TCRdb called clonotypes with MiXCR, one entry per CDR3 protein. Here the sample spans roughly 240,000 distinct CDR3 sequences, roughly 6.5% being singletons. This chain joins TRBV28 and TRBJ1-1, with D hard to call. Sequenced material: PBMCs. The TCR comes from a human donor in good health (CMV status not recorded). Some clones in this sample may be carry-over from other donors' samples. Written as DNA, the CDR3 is TGTGCCGGCAGTCCGCCGGGTTTGTTGATACAAAACACTGAAGCTTTCTTT. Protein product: CAGSPPGLLIQNTEAFF.